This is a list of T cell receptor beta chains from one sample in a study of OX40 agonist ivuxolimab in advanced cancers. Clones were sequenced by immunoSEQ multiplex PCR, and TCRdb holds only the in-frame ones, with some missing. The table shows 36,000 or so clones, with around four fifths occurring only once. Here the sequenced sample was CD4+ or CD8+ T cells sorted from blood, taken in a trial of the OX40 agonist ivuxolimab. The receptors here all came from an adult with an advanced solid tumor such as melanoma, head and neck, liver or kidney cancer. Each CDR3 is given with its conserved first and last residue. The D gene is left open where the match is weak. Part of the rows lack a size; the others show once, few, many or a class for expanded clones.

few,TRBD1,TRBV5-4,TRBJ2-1,CASSLPGQGAGGQFF,TGTGCCAGCAGCTTGCCAGGACAGGGGGCTGGGGGGCAGTTCTTC
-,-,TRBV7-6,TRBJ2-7,CASSLSTGTDEQYF,TGTGCCAGCAGCTTATCCACAGGGACCGACGAGCAGTACTTC
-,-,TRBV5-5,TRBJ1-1,CASSDITNTEAFF,TGTGCCAGCAGCGATATCACGAACACTGAAGCTTTCTTT
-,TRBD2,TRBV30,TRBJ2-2,CAWRVGGAGTGELFF,TGTGCCTGGAGAGTCGGGGGGGCGGGCACCGGGGAGCTGTTTTTT
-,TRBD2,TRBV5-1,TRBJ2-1,CASSYPGLAGGPLIPYNEQFF,TGCGCCAGCAGCTACCCGGGACTAGCGGGGGGCCCACTTATTCCATACAATGAGCAGTTCTTC
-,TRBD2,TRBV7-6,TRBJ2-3,CASSLAGLLAGGPTDTQYF,TGTGCCAGCAGCTTAGCAGGGTTACTAGCGGGGGGGCCCACAGATACGCAGTATTTT
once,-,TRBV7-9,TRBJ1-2,CASSLPVGGYTF,TGTGCCAGCAGCTTACCGGTGGGTGGCTACACCTTC
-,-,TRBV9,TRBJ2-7,CASSARQVPYEQYF,TGTGCCAGCAGCGCACGACAGGTCCCCTACGAGCAGTACTTC
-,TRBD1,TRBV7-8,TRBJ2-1,CASSLIGQGTHNEQFF,TGTGCCAGCAGCTTAATAGGACAGGGCACCCACAATGAGCAGTTCTTC
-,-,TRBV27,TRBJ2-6,CASSLWGGAPLSGANVLTF,TGTGCCAGCAGTTTATGGGGGGGGGCCCCCCTCTCTGGGGCCAACGTCCTGACTTTC
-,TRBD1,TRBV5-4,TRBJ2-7,CASSPSIGTGNEQYF,TGTGCCAGCAGCCCTTCGATCGGGACAGGGAACGAGCAGTACTTC
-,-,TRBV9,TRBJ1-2,CASSPSRMAGRNGYGYTF,TGTGCCAGCAGCCCCTCTCGTATGGCAGGACGAAACGGCTATGGCTACACCTTC
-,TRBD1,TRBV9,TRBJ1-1,CASSVQGDTEAFF,TGTGCCAGCAGCGTACAGGGGGACACTGAAGCTTTCTTT
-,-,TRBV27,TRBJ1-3,CASSLSPQGRNTIYF,TGTGCCAGCAGTTTATCCCCCCAGGGTCGAAACACCATATATTTT
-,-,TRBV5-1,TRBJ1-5,CASSYQDRRNSNQPQHF,TGCGCCAGCAGCTATCAGGACAGAAGAAATAGCAATCAGCCCCAGCATTTT
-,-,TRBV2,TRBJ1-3,CASSEAGVTGNTIYF,TGTGCCAGCAGTGAAGCCGGGGTAACGGGAAACACCATATATTTT
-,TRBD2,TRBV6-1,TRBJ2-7,CASRSGTSGGREQYF,TGTGCCAGCAGGTCCGGGACTAGCGGGGGCAGGGAGCAGTACTTC
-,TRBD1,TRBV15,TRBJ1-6,CATSHRQGGNSPLHF,TGTGCCACCAGCCACAGGCAGGGGGGGAATTCACCCCTCCACTTT
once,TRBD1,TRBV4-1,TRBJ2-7,CASSQALTGGWDEQYF,TGCGCCAGCAGCCAAGCCCTGACAGGGGGCTGGGACGAGCAGTACTTC
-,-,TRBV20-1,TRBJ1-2,CSARPSYGYTF,TGCAGTGCTAGACCCAGTTATGGCTACACCTTC
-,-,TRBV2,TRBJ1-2,CASSEGATGVYGYTF,TGTGCCAGCAGTGAAGGGGCCACAGGAGTGTATGGCTACACCTTC
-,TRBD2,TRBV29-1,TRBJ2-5,CSVELAGGQETQYF,TGCAGCGTGGAACTAGCGGGGGGTCAAGAGACCCAGTACTTC
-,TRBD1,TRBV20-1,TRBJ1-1,CSALTGLEAFF,TGCAGTGCCCTGACAGGGCTTGAAGCTTTCTTT
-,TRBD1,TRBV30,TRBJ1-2,CAWKRDSGGYTF,TGTGCCTGGAAGAGGGACAGCGGAGGCTACACCTTC
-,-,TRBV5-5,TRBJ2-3,CASSFLAVDTQYF,TGTGCCAGCAGCTTTCTAGCCGTAGATACGCAGTATTTT
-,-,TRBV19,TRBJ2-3,CASSHWQGPSSTDTQYF,TGTGCCAGTAGTCACTGGCAGGGACCGTCTAGCACAGATACGCAGTATTTT
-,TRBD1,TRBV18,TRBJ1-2,CASSPTGQGIDYGYTF,TGTGCCAGCTCACCGACGGGACAGGGGATAGACTATGGCTACACCTTC
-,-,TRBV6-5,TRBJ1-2,CASSYSKQEGGYTF,TGTGCCAGCAGTTACTCGAAACAGGAGGGCGGCTACACCTTC